The text below deals with one T cell receptor (beta chain). The antigen is unknown. The entry originates in a study of OX40 agonist ivuxolimab in advanced cancers. Study summary: At 0.01 to 10 mg/kg, ivuxolimab was administered intravenously to patients every 2 weeks. Notes on the study in general: Antigen targets of the expanded peripheral T cells went undetermined. More expanded clones were found, on average, in CD8+ than in CD4+ T cells. In the 0.1 to 3.0 mg/kg range, CD4+ and CD8+ blood T cells had expanded clonally by week 6.

J gave up 4 bases and V 4 bases, and 8 bases lay outside the gene matches. The CDR3 spans 16 residues. Germline assignment: CDR1 SGDLS and CDR2 YYNGEE. Data came from immunoSEQ multiplex PCR; TCRdb stores just in-frame clones and leaves some out. The repertoire holds approximately 34,000 clones, with 81% as singletons. The chain couples TRBV9 to TRBJ2-2, with TRBD2 identical over 9 bases. This receptor was obtained from an adult with an advanced solid tumor such as melanoma, head and neck, liver or kidney cancer. Sequencing used CD4+ or CD8+ T cells sorted from blood, obtained in a trial of the OX40 agonist ivuxolimab. The chain's CDR3 is CASSPRTSVGTGELFF. CDR3 sequence (DNA): TGTGCCAGCAGCCCGCGGACTAGCGTTGGCACCGGGGAGCTGTTTTTT.